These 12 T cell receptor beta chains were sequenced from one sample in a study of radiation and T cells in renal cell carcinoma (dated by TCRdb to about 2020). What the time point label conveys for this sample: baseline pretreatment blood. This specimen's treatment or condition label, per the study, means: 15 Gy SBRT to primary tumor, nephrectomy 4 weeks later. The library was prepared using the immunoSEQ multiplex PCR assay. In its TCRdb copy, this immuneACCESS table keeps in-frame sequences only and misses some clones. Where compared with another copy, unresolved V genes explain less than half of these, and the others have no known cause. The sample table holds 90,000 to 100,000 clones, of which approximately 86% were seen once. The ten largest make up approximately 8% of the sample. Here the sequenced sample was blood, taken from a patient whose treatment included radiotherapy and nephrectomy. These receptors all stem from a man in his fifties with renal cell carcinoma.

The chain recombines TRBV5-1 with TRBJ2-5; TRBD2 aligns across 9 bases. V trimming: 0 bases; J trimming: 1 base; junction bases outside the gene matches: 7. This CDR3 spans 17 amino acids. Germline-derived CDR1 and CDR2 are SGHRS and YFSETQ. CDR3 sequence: CASSLARGSGGQETQYF. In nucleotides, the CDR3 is TGCGCCAGCAGCTTGGCCCGGGGTAGCGGGGGCCAAGAGACCCAGTACTTC.

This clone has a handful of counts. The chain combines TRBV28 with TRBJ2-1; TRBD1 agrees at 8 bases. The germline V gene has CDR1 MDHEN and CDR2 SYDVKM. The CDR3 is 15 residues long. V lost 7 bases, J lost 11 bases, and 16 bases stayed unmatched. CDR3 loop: CASTRTGSLGMKQFF. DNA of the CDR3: TGTGCCAGCACGAGGACAGGGTCATTGGGAATGAAGCAGTTCTTC.

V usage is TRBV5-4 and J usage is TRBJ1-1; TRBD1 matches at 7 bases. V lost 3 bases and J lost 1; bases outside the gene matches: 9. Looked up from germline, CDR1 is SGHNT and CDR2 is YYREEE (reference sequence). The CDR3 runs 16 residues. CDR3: CASSSRTAGGNTEAFF. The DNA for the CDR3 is TGTGCCAGCAGCTCCAGGACGGCAGGGGGGAACACTGAAGCTTTCTTT.

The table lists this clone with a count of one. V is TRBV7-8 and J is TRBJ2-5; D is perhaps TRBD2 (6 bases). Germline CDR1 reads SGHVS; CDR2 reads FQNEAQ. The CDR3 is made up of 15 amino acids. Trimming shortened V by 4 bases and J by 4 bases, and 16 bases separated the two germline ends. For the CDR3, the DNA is TGTGCCAGCAGCTCCATAGCGGAGAGGGGAGAGACCCAGTACTTC. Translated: CASSSIAERGETQYF.

DNA for the CDR3: TGTGCCAGCATCCCCCCGGAAGGGGGGCAACACACTGAAGCTTTCTTT. Translated: CASIPPEGGQHTEAFF. The rearrangement links TRBV28 to TRBJ1-1; the D gene is possibly TRBD1 (6 bases). The CDR3 totals 16 residues. Germline V gene lookup returns CDR1 MDHEN and CDR2 SYDVKM. Trimming removed 7 bases from V and 3 bases from J, with 21 bases in between.

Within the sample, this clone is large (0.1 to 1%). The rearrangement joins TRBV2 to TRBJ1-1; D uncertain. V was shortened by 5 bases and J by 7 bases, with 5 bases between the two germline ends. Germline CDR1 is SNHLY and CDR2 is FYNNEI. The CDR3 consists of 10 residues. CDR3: CASSLGEAFF. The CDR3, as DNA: TGTGCCAGCAGTTTAGGTGAAGCTTTCTTT.

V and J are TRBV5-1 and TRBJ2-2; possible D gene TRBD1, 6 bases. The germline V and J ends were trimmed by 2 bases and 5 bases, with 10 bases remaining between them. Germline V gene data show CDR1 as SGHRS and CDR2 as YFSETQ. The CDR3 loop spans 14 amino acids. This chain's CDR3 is CASSFNRGTGELFF. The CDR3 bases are TGCGCCAGCAGCTTTAATAGGGGGACCGGGGAGCTGTTTTTT.

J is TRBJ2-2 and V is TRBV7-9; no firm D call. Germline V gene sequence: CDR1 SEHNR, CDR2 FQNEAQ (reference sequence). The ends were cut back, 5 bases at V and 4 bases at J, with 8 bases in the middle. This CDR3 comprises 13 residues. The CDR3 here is CASSRDPTGELFF. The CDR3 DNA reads TGTGCCAGCAGCCGAGACCCCACCGGGGAGCTGTTTTTT.

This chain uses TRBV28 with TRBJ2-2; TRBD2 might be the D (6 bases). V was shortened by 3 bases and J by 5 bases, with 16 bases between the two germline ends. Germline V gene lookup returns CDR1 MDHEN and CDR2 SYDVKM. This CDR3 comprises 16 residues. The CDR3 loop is CASSLGLATATGELFF. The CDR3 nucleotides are TGTGCCAGCAGTTTGGGTCTAGCGACCGCAACCGGGGAGCTGTTTTTT.

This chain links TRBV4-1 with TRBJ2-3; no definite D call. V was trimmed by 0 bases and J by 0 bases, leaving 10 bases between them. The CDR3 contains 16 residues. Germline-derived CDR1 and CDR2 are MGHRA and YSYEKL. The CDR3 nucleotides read TGCGCCAGCAGCCAAGATCCAGCAACTAGCACAGATACGCAGTATTTT. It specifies CASSQDPATSTDTQYF.

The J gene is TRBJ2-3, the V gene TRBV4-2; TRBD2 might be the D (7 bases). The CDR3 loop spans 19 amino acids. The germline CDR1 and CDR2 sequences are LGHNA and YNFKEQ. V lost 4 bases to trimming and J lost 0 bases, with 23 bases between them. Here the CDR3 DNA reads TGTGCCAGCAGCCGAACTTCGGGCGGGAGAGGGGGTAGCACAGATACGCAGTATTTT. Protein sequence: CASSRTSGGRGGSTDTQYF.

In DNA form, the CDR3 reads TGTGCCAGCAGTGAAGCAGTCGGCAGGGGGCTGAACACTGAAGCTTTCTTT. It codes for CASSEAVGRGLNTEAFF. The rearrangement joins TRBV6-1 to TRBJ1-1; 8 positions agree with TRBD1. The J segment lost 0 bases and the V segment lost 0 bases, leaving 6 bases of the junction unmatched. Germline CDR1 is MNHNS and CDR2 is SASEGT. This CDR3 contains 17 residues.